These 32 T cell receptor beta chains were all obtained from the same sample, sequenced in a study of glioma-infiltrating T cells after dendritic cell vaccination. Some clones are missing from TCRdb's copy, which holds only in-frame ones; the method was immunoSEQ multiplex PCR. Of about 96,000 clones listed, 79% are singletons. This material consisted of blood, taken before dendritic cell vaccination. The receptors stem from a human donor with glioblastoma.

The rearrangement uses TRBV4-1 and TRBJ2-7; 7 bases fit TRBD2. This CDR3 has 14 residues. In germline, CDR1 is MGHRA, CDR2 YSYEKL. The trim removed 8 bases at V and 4 bases at J, leaving 11 bases unmatched. The CDR3 DNA is TGCGCCAGCGCGGGGGAGGTACGGGGTTACGAGCAGTACTTC. Translation: CASAGEVRGYEQYF.

The chain has TRBV11-2 and TRBJ1-2; TRBD1 matches at 9 bases. CDR3 length: 16 residues. Per the germline V gene, CDR1 is SGHAT and CDR2 is FQNNGV. Losses at the gene ends were 3 bases for V and 4 bases for J; bases not matched to a gene: 9. CDR3 sequence (DNA): TGTGCCAGCAGCTTCCCCCTAGTGGGACAGGGCTATGGCTACACCTTC. It translates to CASSFPLVGQGYGYTF. The full variable domain, rest sourced from reference TRBV11-2 and TRBJ1-2, is EAGVAQSPRYKIIEKRQSVAFWCNPISGHATLYWYQQILGQGPKLLIQFQNNGVVDDSQLPKDRFSAERLKGVDSTLKIQPAKLEDSAVYLCASSFPLVGQGYGYTFGSGTRLTVV.

The chain couples TRBV18 to TRBJ2-1; 7 bases are shared with TRBD1. The V gene's germline CDR1 is KGHSH and CDR2 LQKENI. The CDR3 has 14 amino acids. Trimming cost V 4 bases and J 3 bases; bases outside gene matches: 3. The chain's CDR3 is CASSLGTVYNEQFF. The DNA for the CDR3 is TGTGCCAGCTCACTTGGGACAGTCTACAATGAGCAGTTCTTC.

The chain recombines TRBV14 with TRBJ2-5; possibly TRBD1 for D (5 bases). The V and J ends lost 5 bases and 5 bases respectively, with 6 bases between them. The germline V gene has CDR1 SGHDN and CDR2 FVKESK. CDR3 length: 11 residues. The CDR3 protein is CASSTGETQYF. The CDR3 DNA reads as TGTGCCAGCAGCACAGGCGAGACCCAGTACTTC.

This chain connects TRBV30 to TRBJ1-3, with 8 positions matching TRBD1. The length of the CDR3 is 13 residues. Germline V gene sequence: CDR1 GTSNPN, CDR2 SVGIG (reference sequence). The V segment lost 6 bases and the J segment 3 bases; nucleotides outside the gene matches: 4. CDR3 nucleotides: TGTGCCTGCCAGGGGGCTTTTGGAAACACCATATATTTT. This sequence encodes CACQGAFGNTIYF.

The rearrangement joins TRBV6-1 to TRBJ2-5, with 8 bases identical to TRBD1. The V and J ends lost 5 bases and 1 base, in that order; junction bases with no gene match: 3. Looked up from germline, CDR1 is MNHNS and CDR2 is SASEGT. The CDR3 extends over 14 amino acids. CDR3 nucleotides: TGTGCCAGCAGTTGGACAGGGCCCCAAGAGACCCAGTACTTC. Translating it yields CASSWTGPQETQYF.

The CDR3 loop is CASSLELQETQYF. The DNA of the CDR3 is TGTGCCAGCAGTTTAGAACTCCAAGAGACCCAGTACTTC. The chain employs TRBV28 and TRBJ2-5, with no clear D. V was cut by 2 bases and J by 1 base, with 5 bases left in between. CDR3 size: 13 residues. Germline assignment: CDR1 MDHEN and CDR2 SYDVKM. Looking up the rest from reference TRBV28 and TRBJ2-5 gives the full variable domain: DVKVTQSSRYLVKRTGEKVFLECVQDMDHENMFWYRQDPGLGLRLIYFSYDVKMKEKGDIPEGYSVSREKKERFSLILESASTNQTSMYLCASSLELQETQYFGPGTRLLVL.

This clone was found once. The rearrangement links TRBV4-1 to TRBJ1-5; 9 positions agree with TRBD1. The V gene end was trimmed by 4 bases and the J gene end by 6 bases; junction bases not matched to a gene: 4. The CDR3 runs 14 residues. CDR1 is MGHRA and CDR2 is YSYEKL in the germline V gene. The CDR3 loop reads CASSPLTGGQPQHF. DNA for the CDR3: TGCGCCAGCAGCCCTTTGACAGGGGGTCAGCCCCAGCATTTT.

This sequence joins TRBV5-4 and TRBJ2-1, with 10 bases fitting TRBD2. Germline V lookup: CDR1 SGHNT, CDR2 YYREEE (reference sequence). CDR3 length: 16 amino acids. Trimming at V came to 4 bases and at J to 6 bases, leaving 10 bases not matched to a gene. The CDR3 sequence: CASSALTSGAGNEQFF. Written as DNA, the CDR3 is TGTGCCAGCAGCGCTCTAACTAGCGGGGCTGGCAATGAGCAGTTCTTC.

This clone appeared a few times. This chain joins TRBV29-1 and TRBJ1-3; TRBD1 might be the D (5 bases). The CDR3 loop spans 14 amino acids. The V gene lost 6 bases and the J gene lost 0 bases, with 12 bases spanning the gap. Germline V lookup: CDR1 SQVTM, CDR2 ANQGSEA. The CDR3 DNA sequence: TGCAGCGTCACTGGGGGGTTCTCTGGAAACACCATATATTTT. Its translation is CSVTGGFSGNTIYF.

This chain joins TRBV29-1 and TRBJ2-4; TRBD1 is a possible D gene (6 bases). Germline loops: CDR1 SQVTM, CDR2 ANQGSEA. Trimming pared 3 bases from V and 0 bases from J, leaving 15 bases between. The CDR3 runs to 16 residues. The CDR3 reads CSVERGGTLAKNIQYF. In DNA, the CDR3 is TGCAGCGTTGAGCGTGGGGGCACTTTAGCCAAAAACATTCAGTACTTC.

This chain links TRBV2 with TRBJ2-3; 8 bases align to TRBD2. Looked up from germline, CDR1 is SNHLY and CDR2 is FYNNEI. CDR3 length equals 16 residues. Trimming at V came to 8 bases and at J to 7 bases, leaving 17 bases not matched to a gene. CDR3 nucleotide sequence: TGTGCCAGCTGGGGCAGGGATAGCGGGAATCTTCATACGCAGTATTTT. This codes for CASWGRDSGNLHTQYF. The whole variable domain, filled in from reference TRBV2 and TRBJ2-3, reads EPEVTQTPSHQVTQMGQEVILRCVPISNHLYFYWYRQILGQKVEFLVSFYNNEISEKSEIFDDQFSVERPDGSNFTLKIRSTKLEDSAMYFCASWGRDSGNLHTQYFGPGTRLTVL.

This clone was seen once. The genes are TRBV6-6 and TRBJ1-1, with D tentatively TRBD1 (6 bases). The CDR3 contains 14 residues. From germline, CDR1 is MNHNY and CDR2 SVGAGI (reference sequence). V lost 2 bases to trimming and J lost 3 bases, with 10 bases between them. CDR3 amino acids: CASSYATGHTEAFF. CDR3 nucleotide sequence: TGTGCCAGCAGTTACGCTACAGGGCACACTGAAGCTTTCTTT.

This chain uses TRBV30 with TRBJ1-5, with 11 nucleotides matching TRBD1. The length of the CDR3 is 20 residues. V lost 5 bases, J lost 0 bases, and 18 bases stayed unmatched. Germline loops: CDR1 GTSNPN, CDR2 SVGIG (reference sequence). DNA for the CDR3: TGTGCCTGGGGAGACGGCCCCGGGACAGGGGGAAAGGATAGCAATCAGCCCCAGCATTTT. This codes for CAWGDGPGTGGKDSNQPQHF.

The J gene is TRBJ1-3, the V gene TRBV5-6, with TRBD1 as a possible D gene (5 bases). Germline assignment: CDR1 SGHDT and CDR2 YYEEEE. The CDR3 length is 14 residues. Deletions cut 2 bases from V and 4 bases from J, with 10 bases between. CDR3 sequence (DNA): TGTGCCAGCAGCTTTGGAGGGGTCGGAAACACCATATATTTT. Translated, it gives CASSFGGVGNTIYF.

The V gene is TRBV11-2, the J gene TRBJ1-4; 7 nucleotides match TRBD1. Looked up from germline, CDR1 is SGHAT and CDR2 is FQNNGV. V was clipped by 5 bases and J by 3 bases; unmatched bases: 6. CDR3 size: 15 residues. CDR3 nucleotides: TGTGCCAGCAGCAGACCGGGACAGCCTAATGAAAAACTGTTTTTT. This codes for CASSRPGQPNEKLFF.

The CDR3 here is CASSMGQGFGYTF. The CDR3 region has the DNA TGTGCCAGCAGCATGGGACAGGGCTTCGGCTACACCTTC. The J gene is TRBJ1-2, the V gene TRBV7-3, with TRBD1 matching 9 bases. Germline V CDR1 and CDR2: SGHTA, FQGTGA. J gave up 8 bases and V 5 bases, and 6 bases lay outside the gene matches. CDR3 length: 13 residues.

This clone was seen only once. The chain joins TRBV7-9 to TRBJ1-2; 10 bases line up with TRBD1. The CDR3 has 17 amino acids. After removal of 0 bases from V and 2 bases from J, the junction contained 6 bases not matched to a gene. Germline-derived CDR1 and CDR2 are SEHNR and FQNEAQ (reference sequence). The chain's CDR3 is CASSLAGRTGGNYGYTF. The CDR3 nucleotides read TGTGCCAGCAGCTTAGCCGGGCGGACAGGGGGGAACTATGGCTACACCTTC.

This clone showed up just once. The chain links TRBV9 to TRBJ2-2; 12 bases map to TRBD2. The germline V gene encodes CDR1 SGDLS and CDR2 YYNGEE. V dropped 3 bases and J dropped 4; count of bases not matched to a gene: 1. This CDR3 comprises 15 residues. CDR3: CASSASGRVTGELFF. The CDR3 bases are TGTGCCAGCAGCGCTAGCGGGAGGGTCACCGGGGAGCTGTTTTTT.

The chain combines TRBV12-5 with TRBJ1-1; 8 positions agree with TRBD1. The CDR3 length is 13 residues. Germline V gene lookup returns CDR1 LGHNT and CDR2 FRNRAP. The junction had 0 bases not matched to a gene; V was cut back by 2 bases and J by 4 bases. CDR3 region: CASGLTGGTEAFF. For the CDR3, the DNA is TGTGCTAGTGGTTTGACAGGGGGCACTGAAGCTTTCTTT.

This rearrangement joins TRBV19 to TRBJ2-5; 14 bases map to TRBD2. The germline gives CDR1 LNHDA, CDR2 SQIVND (reference sequence). With V trimmed by 5 bases and J by 3 bases, 8 bases remained unmatched. The CDR3 totals 17 residues. In DNA form, the CDR3 reads TGTGCCAGTAGTGCGACTAGCGGGGGGGCGTGGAAAGAGACCCAGTACTTC. This encodes CASSATSGGAWKETQYF.

This sequence joins TRBV5-1 and TRBJ2-7; TRBD1 matches at 8 bases. V lost 1 base, J lost 4 bases, and 4 bases stayed unmatched. Germline values: CDR1 SGHRS, CDR2 YFSETQ. The length of the CDR3 is 14 residues. As DNA, the CDR3 is TGCGCCAGCAGCTTGACAGGGGGTATGTACGAGCAGTACTTC. This translates into CASSLTGGMYEQYF. The variable domain in full, with the rest retrieved from reference TRBV5-1 and TRBJ2-7, is KAGVTQTPRYLIKTRGQQVTLSCSPISGHRSVSWYQQTPGQGLQFLFEYFSETQRNKGNFPGRFSGRQFSNSRSEMNVSTLELGDSALYLCASSLTGGMYEQYFGPGTRLTVT.

With regard to this clone: The limits of the CDR3 on the DNA are not certain, so only TCRdb's listed CDR3 is given. This rearrangement joins TRBV21-1 to TRBJ2-7; TRBD2 is the table's D call, not checked against the DNA. TRBV21-1 is assigned pseudogene status. The CDR3 contains 20 residues when both ends are counted. The CDR3: CASSKVGVSVAGGSSYEQYF.

The gene calls are TRBV4-2 and TRBJ1-5, with D unresolved. Germline CDR1 LGHNA, CDR2 YNFKEQ. V was clipped by 0 bases and J by 0 bases, with 6 bases between them. This CDR3 contains 15 residues. In DNA, the CDR3 is TGTGCCAGCAGCCAAGACGGAGGTAGCAATCAGCCCCAGCATTTT. Translated, it gives CASSQDGGSNQPQHF.

On this clone: The sample holds other DNA sequences that translate to the same CDR3. This chain connects TRBV5-1 to TRBJ2-3, with 7 bases that match TRBD2. Losses at the gene ends were 0 bases for V and 1 base for J; bases not matched to a gene: 2. CDR3 length equals 15 residues. Germline V gene sequence: CDR1 SGHRS, CDR2 YFSETQ. CDR3 residues: CASSLGGSGTDTQYF. DNA of the CDR3: TGCGCCAGCAGCTTGGGCGGGAGCGGCACAGATACGCAGTATTTT.

The V gene is TRBV27, the J gene TRBJ1-5; D remains unclear. The V end lost 4 bases, the J end lost 2 bases, and 9 bases lay between the germline ends. Germline CDR1 is MNHEY and CDR2 is SMNVEV (reference sequence). The CDR3 contains 14 residues. CDR3 loop: CASSSRLGNQPQHF. CDR3 coding DNA: TGTGCCAGCAGTTCGCGGTTGGGCAATCAGCCCCAGCATTTT.

The chain couples TRBV19 to TRBJ2-6; possibly TRBD2 for D (6 bases). V was shortened by 5 bases and J by 4 bases, with 9 bases between the two germline ends. The CDR3 is made up of 14 amino acids. Germline assignment: CDR1 LNHDA and CDR2 SQIVND (reference sequence). The CDR3 is CASSAGRGANVLTF. For the CDR3, the DNA is TGTGCCAGTAGTGCGGGGAGAGGGGCCAACGTCCTGACTTTC.

The chain joins TRBV27 to TRBJ1-5; 8 nucleotides agree with TRBD1. Germline trimming cut 8 bases from V and 4 bases from J; bases unmatched to any gene: 13. The germline V gene has CDR1 MNHEY and CDR2 SMNVEV (reference sequence). The CDR3 contains 16 residues. Written as DNA, the CDR3 is TGTGCCAGCCGACATTTTGGACAGGGTCAAAATCAGCCCCAGCATTTT. Its protein is CASRHFGQGQNQPQHF.

The gene calls are TRBV6-1 and TRBJ2-5; no definite D call. The CDR3 consists of 12 residues. Trimming shortened V by 5 bases and J by 5 bases, and 9 bases separated the two germline ends. The germline V gene has CDR1 MNHNS and CDR2 SASEGT. The CDR3 coding sequence is TGTGCCAGCAGTACCTATTGGGAGACCCAGTACTTC. Translating gives CASSTYWETQYF.

This chain connects TRBV12-5 to TRBJ1-1; 7 bases line up with TRBD1. The CDR3 has 14 amino acids. Trimming cost V 6 bases and J 11 bases; bases outside gene matches: 15. Per germline, CDR1 LGHNT and CDR2 FRNRAP. The CDR3 loop is CASGRGTAGFLAFF. Here the CDR3 DNA reads TGTGCTAGTGGCCGCGGGACAGCCGGCTTCTTGGCTTTCTTT.

The chain links TRBV4-1 to TRBJ2-7; maybe TRBD1 (5 bases). Germline V CDR1 and CDR2: MGHRA, YSYEKL. The CDR3 extends over 15 amino acids. The V end was cut by 0 bases, the J end by 3 bases, with 12 bases between. The CDR3 DNA reads as TGCGCCAGCAGCCAAGAGTCAGGGCCCCACTACGAGCAGTACTTC. Its protein product is CASSQESGPHYEQYF.

This CDR3 is CASSLTGGNTIYF. The CDR3 coding sequence is TGTGCCAGCAGCTTAACAGGGGGAAACACCATATATTTT. This chain joins TRBV5-6 and TRBJ1-3, with TRBD1 as a possible D gene (6 bases). The germline CDR1 and CDR2 sequences are SGHDT and YYEEEE. This CDR3 comprises 13 residues. V lost 2 bases and J 4 bases, leaving 7 bases between the germline ends.